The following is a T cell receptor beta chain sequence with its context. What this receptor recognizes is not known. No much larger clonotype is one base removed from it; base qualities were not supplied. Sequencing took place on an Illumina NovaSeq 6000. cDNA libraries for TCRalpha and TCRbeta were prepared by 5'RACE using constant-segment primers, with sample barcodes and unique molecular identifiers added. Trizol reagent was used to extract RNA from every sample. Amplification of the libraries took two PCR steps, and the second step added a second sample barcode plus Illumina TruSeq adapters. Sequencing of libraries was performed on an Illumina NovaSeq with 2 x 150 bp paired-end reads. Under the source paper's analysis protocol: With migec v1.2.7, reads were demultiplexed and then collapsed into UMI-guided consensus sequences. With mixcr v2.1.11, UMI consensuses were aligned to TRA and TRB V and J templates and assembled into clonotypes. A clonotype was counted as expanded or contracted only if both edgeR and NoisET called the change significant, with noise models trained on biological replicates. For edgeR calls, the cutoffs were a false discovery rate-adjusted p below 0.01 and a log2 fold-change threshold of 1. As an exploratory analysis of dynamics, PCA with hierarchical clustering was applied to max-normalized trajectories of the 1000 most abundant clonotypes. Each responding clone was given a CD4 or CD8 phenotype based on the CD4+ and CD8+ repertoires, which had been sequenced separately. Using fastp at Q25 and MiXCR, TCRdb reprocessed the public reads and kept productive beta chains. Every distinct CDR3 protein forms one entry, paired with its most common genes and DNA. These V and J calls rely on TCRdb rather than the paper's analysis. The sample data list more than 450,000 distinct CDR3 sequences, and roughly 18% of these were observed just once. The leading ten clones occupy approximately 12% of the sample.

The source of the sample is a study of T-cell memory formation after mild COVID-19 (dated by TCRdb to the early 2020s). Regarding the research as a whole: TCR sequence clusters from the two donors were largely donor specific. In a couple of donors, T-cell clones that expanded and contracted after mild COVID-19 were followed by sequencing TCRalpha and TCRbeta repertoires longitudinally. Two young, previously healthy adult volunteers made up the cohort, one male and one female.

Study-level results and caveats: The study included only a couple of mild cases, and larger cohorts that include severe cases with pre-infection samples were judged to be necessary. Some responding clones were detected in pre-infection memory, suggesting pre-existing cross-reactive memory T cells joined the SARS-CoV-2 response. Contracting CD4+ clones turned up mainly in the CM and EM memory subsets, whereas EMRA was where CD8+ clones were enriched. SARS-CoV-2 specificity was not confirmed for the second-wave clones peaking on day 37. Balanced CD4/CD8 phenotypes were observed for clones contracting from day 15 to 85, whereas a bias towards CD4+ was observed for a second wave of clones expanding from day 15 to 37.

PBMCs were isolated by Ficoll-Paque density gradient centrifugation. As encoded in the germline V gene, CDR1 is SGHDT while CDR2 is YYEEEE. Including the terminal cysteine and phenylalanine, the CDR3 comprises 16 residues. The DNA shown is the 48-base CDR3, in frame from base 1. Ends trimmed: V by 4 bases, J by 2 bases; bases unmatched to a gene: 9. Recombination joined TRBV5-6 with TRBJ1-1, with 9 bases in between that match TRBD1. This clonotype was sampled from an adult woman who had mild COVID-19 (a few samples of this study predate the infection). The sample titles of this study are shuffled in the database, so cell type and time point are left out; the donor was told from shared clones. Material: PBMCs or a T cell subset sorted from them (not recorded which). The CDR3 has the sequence CASSPQGARINTEAFF. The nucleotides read TGTGCCAGCAGCCCACAGGGGGCCAGGATAAACACTGAAGCTTTCTTT.